This TCR beta chain was identified in a study of regulatory T cells in long-lasting Graves disease. A remark on this clonotype: Given a much more abundant clone one base away, this may be a read error.

Time point defined: newly diagnosed GD, antithyroid drugs for less than 3 months. Preparation of the TCR library used RNA extracted from PBMCs. Arm-PCR of CDR3 regions with iRepertoire HTBI primers generated TCR beta libraries. One entry per CDR3 protein, called by TCRdb with MiXCR from the multiplex PCR reads. Among approximately 210,000 distinct CDR3 sequences listed, around 19% were seen once. The germline V gene has CDR1 SGHTA and CDR2 FQGTGA. This CDR3 contains 15 residues. The chain links TRBV7-3 to TRBJ2-1; TRBD2 matches 8 bases. The receptor comes from a female donor with Graves disease. The source material was peripheral blood mononuclear cells (PBMCs), sampled at new diagnosis, from a patient treated with antithyroid drugs. The CDR3 region is CASSGSGSSYNEEFF. CDR3 nucleotides: TGTGCCAGCAGCGGGAGCGGGAGCTCCTACAATGAGGAGTTCTTC.